Included here is one T cell receptor beta chain sequence, with context. Its antigen is not yet known. This specimen belongs to a study of cytomegalovirus exposure and HLA in healthy donors (dated by TCRdb to the late 2010s). For context, the study as a whole: An earlier analysis of approximately 640 of the donors reported more than 250 Gb of sequence data and 100 million to 130 million unique TCR beta sequences from about 200 million T cells. About 310 gigabases of sequencing data and approximately 85 million unique TCR sequences were included in an early release covering about 700 HLA-typed donors. Of the 300 to 400 genotyped donors, 81% fell in the genetic ancestry cluster associated with self-reported Caucasian donors. The study was designed to test whether signatures of past pathogen exposure could be identified by cataloging public T cell receptors. Using immunosequencing, the study profiled T cell repertoires from 666 subjects and related those repertoires to cytomegalovirus serostatus. In addition to the first cohort of around 670 subjects, a separate validation cohort of under 150 different subjects was used. High-throughput TCR immunosequencing, statistical association of individual TCRs with disease status, and machine learning were combined to predict cytomegalovirus infection status. In a later analysis, previously published TCR beta repertoires from more than 500 donors were re-analyzed and high-resolution HLA genotyping was added so that TCR occurrence patterns could be studied. The later analysis used no new phenotypic data to find candidate immune exposures, relying instead on TCR beta sequences and their occurrence across donors. An earlier analysis of some 600 of the donors applied high-throughput TCR beta sequencing to assess whether each TCR beta V gene segment acted as functional or pseudogenic. Donor age, sex, ethnicity and CMV serostatus were collected together with the repertoire data. Genome-wide SNP genotypes for about 60% of the 666 donors were used in a later genetic analysis, which treated that subset as a discovery cohort. All discovery cohort repertoires had been generated on a single sequencing platform. Both class I and class II loci were covered by HLA typing, at four-digit resolution. Typing coverage varied by locus: 629-630 donors for A, B, C, DRB1 and DQB1; approximately 560 for DQA1; around 570 for DPA1; roughly 450 for DPB1. A handful of DR-DQ haplotypes were handled as single units for association and clustering because linkage in the cohort was strong. Among about 410 genotyped donors of the cohort, an average of about 240,000 unique TCR beta nucleotide sequences was sequenced per donor, of which approximately 19% were non-productive.

Points the paper makes about the study in general: V-gene and J-gene trimming of TCR beta chains was associated with a missense DCLRE1C variant in a later genetic analysis, and the association was replicated in an independent cohort. The authors suggested that the approach could potentially be extended to other disease states and immunological phenotypes. The presence/absence analyses assumed that sequencing depth was roughly uniform across donors, and that assumption may not be true. Immune exposure information for the cohort was limited to CMV serostatus. A cluster of highly shared sequence variants was judged likely to represent a technical artifact of the sequencing pipeline. In a later analysis, TCR association rates were found to vary across HLA loci, with the most associated TCRs seen for DRB1 alleles and the fewest for HLA-C alleles. Specific HLA alleles were associated with more than 15,000 TCR beta sequences at a false discovery rate of 0.05 in a later analysis. Linkage disequilibrium might explain the correlated functional status among segregating V segments, but an unknown experimental factor could not be ruled out. The earlier analysis of some 540 of the donors excluded seventeen rarely observed V segments, including chromosome 9 orphons, because counts were too low. In an earlier analysis of some 640 of the donors, most TCR beta V segments were observed in productive rearrangements about 87% or about 30% of the time, broadly matching IMGT annotations. According to a later analysis, most CMV-associated TCR beta chains appeared to be HLA-restricted, and the HLA associations seemed to be driven largely by CMV exposure. The classifier was reported to diagnose cytomegalovirus status with high specificity and sensitivity in both the original cohort and the validation cohort. A further reported finding was that TCR beta sequences accurately predicted the HLA-A and HLA-B alleles for most subjects in the first cohort. Compared with equally common non-associated chains, HLA-associated TCR beta chains in a later analysis were more clonally expanded and had lower generation probabilities. When HLA alleles, especially DR and DQ, strongly co-occurred, TCR associations were difficult to assign to individual alleles. Only TCR beta chains were sequenced in this cohort, and the absence of alpha or paired-chain data limited detectable features. Most TCR sequences were observed very rarely across donors, whereas some public TCRs were present in many individuals. The study gave a list of about 150 TCR beta chains associated with cytomegalovirus. In a later genetic analysis, fewer N-insertions in productive TCRs were reported among donors in an Asian-associated ancestry cluster than the roughly 700-donor mean. A later analysis reported that several top co-occurrence clusters appeared linked to parvovirus B19, influenza, CMV and Epstein-Barr virus. A few of the identified cytomegalovirus-associated TCR beta chains were confirmed in vitro to be specific for cytomegalovirus antigens. Because the 87-base-pair reads could not distinguish some IMGT-functional V segments, including TRBV6-2 and TRBV6-3, those segments were excluded. Because HLA typing was unavailable for some donors at each locus, only the typed subset was used in association tests.

The CDR3 has 15 amino acids, counting the end cysteine and phenylalanine. Kept here is only the CDR3 DNA, which spans 45 bases and is read in frame from base 1. The germline V gene yields MNHEY for CDR1 and SVGAGI for CDR2. Here V drops 8 bases and J drops 2 bases, and the junction holds 9 bases not matched to any gene. In total, more than 500 healthy bone marrow donors made up the cohort. At the time of sampling, all cohort members were nominally healthy, though unrecorded immune exposures were likely present. The donor was CMV seronegative and was included in the group of approximately 350 seronegative cohort members. Each donor provided a peripheral blood sample, and peripheral blood mononuclear cells were used for TCR beta sequencing. The Qiagen DNeasy Blood Extraction Kit was used to extract genomic DNA from the blood cell samples. Preparation of the library involved the immunoSEQ multiplex PCR assay. A mixture of 60 forward primers for TCR Vbeta segments and 13 reverse primers for TCR Jbeta segments was used in the multiplex PCR. The CDR3 region of rearranged TCR beta genes was amplified from genomic DNA by a multiplex PCR assay. The Illumina HiSeq System was used to sequence the amplified TCR beta libraries as 87-base-pair reads. The published analysis was carried out like this. Across the 666 repertoires, a later analysis counted tens of millions of unique TCR beta chains, some 11 million of which were shared by at least two donors. Raw reads were error-corrected and collapsed into unique sequences with a nearest-neighbor algorithm that merged closely related sequences to remove PCR and sequencing errors. To assign V, D and J gene segments, CDR3 sequences were aligned to IMGT reference sequences. For a sequence to be retained, a match of at least six nucleotides to both a V gene segment and a J gene segment was required. A rearrangement counted as productive if the CDR3 had no stop codons and remained in frame with V and J, and every other rearrangement counted as non-productive. CDR3 was defined by IMGT convention, running from the second conserved V-encoded cysteine to the conserved J-encoded phenylalanine. The earlier analysis of about 570 of the donors excluded any sequence lacking an unambiguous match to a single V gene segment. An earlier analysis of a few hundred of the donors called V segments functional above 56.7% productive rearrangements and segregating when the between-donor standard deviation exceeded 5%. To diagnose cytomegalovirus status from the catalog of TCR beta chain sequences, a statistical classification framework was built. A later analysis assigned V and J genes by comparing TCR nucleotide sequences with IMGT/GENE-DB human TR gene sequences. In a later analysis, CDR3 sequences and most-parsimonious VDJ recombination scenarios were assigned using the TCRdist pipeline. In a later analysis, every TCR beta chain was defined by the combination of its CDR3 amino acid sequence and its V-gene family, and reads without a unique V-gene family were dropped. A later analysis removed several hundred highly shared, low-generation-probability nucleotide sequences to deal with suspected cross-contamination and a sequencing artifact. For each public chain, a later analysis derived a clonal expansion index from normalized ranks of inferred template counts within each repertoire. In a later analysis, generation probabilities were computed using a VDJ recombination model fitted to out-of-frame rearrangements, and the results were checked against IGoR. Hypergeometric tests were used in a later analysis to score TCR-TCR, TCR-HLA and TCR-CMV co-occurrence, with a repertoire-size bias correction applied to the TCR pairs. A later analysis estimated false discovery rates by permuting HLA or CMV assignments 20 times. In a later analysis, co-occurring TCRs were grouped using DBSCAN, with TCRdist sequence similarity added in when clustering inside HLA-allele-positive subsets. Repertoires with fewer than 30,000 or more than 120,000 public chains, plus five repertoires with anomalous nucleotide sharing, were excluded from co-occurrence clustering. This is the immuneACCESS table as TCRdb keeps it, with only in-frame sequences that have V and J called. A part of the clones is gone; compared with another copy, unresolved V genes explain less than half, and the rest is unexplained. V, J and clone size derive from that table, while D and trimming were established from the DNA sequence. The sample's records list approximately 80,000 clones. About 1.1% of the sample is taken by the ten largest.

This TCR came from a woman in her twenties or thirties in good health and CMV-seronegative. Sequencing used PBMCs. The receptor chain draws on TRBV6-5 and TRBJ2-3, and TRBD1 aligns with 8 junction nucleotides. The CDR3 region reads CASSLGQGATDTQYF. The nucleotide sequence reads TGTGCCAGCTCCTTGGGCCAGGGGGCCACAGATACGCAGTATTTT.